These 29 T cell receptor beta chains came from one sample sequenced in a study of cytomegalovirus exposure and HLA in healthy donors. Assay used: immunoSEQ multiplex PCR; TCRdb lists only in-frame clones, some missing. The sample records tens of thousands of clones, around 92% being singletons. Sequencing was done on a sample of PBMCs. These receptors were collected from a woman under 30 in good health and CMV-seronegative.

The gene calls are TRBV19 and TRBJ2-5; 8 positions match TRBD2. The J segment lost 5 bases and the V segment lost 5 bases, leaving 13 bases of the junction unmatched. CDR1 is LNHDA, CDR2 SQIVND, per germline (reference sequence). The CDR3 is 16 residues long. The CDR3 protein is CASSPGAGTSRETQYF. CDR3 DNA sequence: TGTGCCAGTAGTCCGGGGGCAGGGACTAGTCGGGAGACCCAGTACTTC.

The V call is TRBV4-1, the J call TRBJ1-4; the match to TRBD1 covers 11 bases. Germline V CDR1 and CDR2: MGHRA, YSYEKL. This CDR3 comprises 14 residues. Trimming at V came to 4 bases and at J to 8 bases, leaving 3 bases not matched to a gene. This CDR3 is CASSPGTGGEKLFF. DNA for the CDR3: TGCGCCAGCAGCCCCGGGACAGGGGGGGAAAAACTGTTTTTT.

The genes are TRBV28 and TRBJ1-1; tentatively, D is TRBD1 (6 bases). CDR3 length: 13 residues. V was shortened by 2 bases and J by 6 bases, with 10 bases between the two germline ends. The germline gives CDR1 MDHEN, CDR2 SYDVKM. Written as DNA, the CDR3 is TGTGCCAGCAGTTTAGGCGGGGGCTCTGAAGCTTTCTTT. Its translation: CASSLGGGSEAFF.

The chain combines TRBV7-9 with TRBJ1-2, with 8 bases identical to TRBD1. CDR3 length equals 16 residues. Germline V gene sequence: CDR1 SEHNR, CDR2 FQNEAQ (reference sequence). Trimming at V came to 1 base and at J to 8 bases, leaving 12 bases not matched to a gene. The CDR3, as DNA: TGTGCCAGCAGCTTAGTAGTATTAGGACAGGGAGACGGCTACACCTTC. This codes for CASSLVVLGQGDGYTF.

The chain is built from TRBV5-1 and TRBJ2-5; no definite D call. CDR1 SGHRS and CDR2 YFSETQ come from the germline V gene. This CDR3 spans 15 amino acids. V was shortened by 3 bases and J by 5 bases, with 17 bases between the two germline ends. The CDR3 sequence: CASSWSPGRLETQYF. CDR3 nucleotide sequence: TGCGCCAGCAGCTGGTCCCCAGGAAGGTTGGAGACCCAGTACTTC.

The chain has TRBV7-9 and TRBJ2-5, with 8 nucleotides matching TRBD2. Trimming cost V 5 bases and J 2 bases; bases outside gene matches: 10. The germline V gene encodes CDR1 SEHNR and CDR2 FQNEAQ (reference sequence). The CDR3 runs 16 residues. The CDR3, as DNA: TGTGCCAGCAGCCCACCGGGGGGCGGGAGGCAAGAGACCCAGTACTTC. Residues: CASSPPGGGRQETQYF.

This clone was detected once. The chain carries TRBV2 and TRBJ1-4; D is ambiguous. CDR3 length equals 13 residues. V lost 6 bases, J lost 0 bases, and 5 bases lay in between. Looked up from germline, CDR1 is SNHLY and CDR2 is FYNNEI. The CDR3 sequence: CASRTATNEKLFF. CDR3 coding DNA: TGTGCCAGCAGAACAGCAACTAATGAAAAACTGTTTTTT.

J is TRBJ1-4 and V is TRBV4-1; D is undetermined. Trimming pared 4 bases from V and 6 bases from J, leaving 15 bases between. The V gene's germline CDR1 is MGHRA and CDR2 YSYEKL. The CDR3 contains 15 residues. The CDR3 protein is CASSPSEGWDEKLFF. The CDR3 DNA follows: TGCGCCAGCAGCCCCAGCGAGGGCTGGGATGAAAAACTGTTTTTT.

The chain is built from TRBV6-6 and TRBJ2-7; 11 positions agree with TRBD2. CDR3 length: 14 amino acids. The ends lost 3 bases at V and 6 bases at J; junction bases unmatched: 4. The germline CDR1 and CDR2 sequences are MNHNY and SVGAGI (reference sequence). The CDR3 protein is CASSYTSGGIEQYF. In DNA form, the CDR3 reads TGTGCCAGCAGTTATACTAGCGGGGGTATCGAGCAGTACTTC.

The chain links TRBV6-1 to TRBJ2-7, with 12 nucleotides matching TRBD2. Germline V CDR1 and CDR2: MNHNS, SASEGT. CDR3 size: 14 residues. J gave up 2 bases and V 5 bases, and 1 base lay outside the gene matches. The CDR3 loop is CASSLAGGPYEQYF. The CDR3 region has the DNA TGTGCCAGCAGTCTAGCGGGAGGGCCCTACGAGCAGTACTTC.

This clone was recorded once. The chain has TRBV5-6 and TRBJ2-6; no clear D. V lost 4 bases and J lost 0, with 5 bases in between. This CDR3 region has 14 residues. Germline V gives CDR1 SGHDT, CDR2 YYEEEE. CDR3 residues: CASSPYSGANVLTF. Here the CDR3 DNA reads TGTGCCAGCAGCCCGTACTCTGGGGCCAACGTCCTGACTTTC.

V gene TRBV11-2 combines with J gene TRBJ2-7; 7 nucleotides align to TRBD1. Germline V gives CDR1 SGHAT, CDR2 FQNNGV. Trimming cost V 5 bases and J 4 bases; bases outside gene matches: 11. This CDR3 is built from 15 residues. The CDR3 sequence: CASSALQGSEYEQYF. DNA of the CDR3: TGTGCCAGCAGCGCGTTACAGGGGAGCGAGTACGAGCAGTACTTC.

This rearrangement joins TRBV7-9 to TRBJ2-5; D remains unclear. V was cut by 4 bases and J by 3 bases, with 6 bases left in between. The CDR3 length is 12 residues. In germline, CDR1 is SEHNR, CDR2 FQNEAQ (reference sequence). For the CDR3, the DNA is TGTGCCAGCAGCTCATTCAAAGAGACCCAGTACTTC. Translated, it gives CASSSFKETQYF.

This chain connects TRBV14 to TRBJ2-3; possibly TRBD2 for D (6 bases). The length of the CDR3 is 14 residues. Germline V gene sequence: CDR1 SGHDN, CDR2 FVKESK. The germline V and J ends were trimmed by 1 base and 5 bases, with 10 bases remaining between them. CDR3 sequence reads: CASSQGSGLDTQYF. DNA for the CDR3: TGTGCCAGCAGCCAAGGATCGGGACTAGATACGCAGTATTTT.

CDR3 protein: CASEPTPSGGATDTQYF. The CDR3 DNA sequence: TGCGCCAGCGAGCCCACACCTAGCGGGGGTGCCACAGATACGCAGTATTTT. The V gene is TRBV5-1, the J gene TRBJ2-3, with 10 nucleotides matching TRBD2. The germline V gene has CDR1 SGHRS and CDR2 YFSETQ. The CDR3 sequence is 17 residues long. J lost 2 bases, V lost 7 bases, and 13 bases had no gene match.

This sequence joins TRBV19 and TRBJ2-2, with D possibly being TRBD1 (6 bases). CDR3 length: 14 residues. V lost 2 bases and J 5 bases, leaving 9 bases between the germline ends. Germline lookup yields CDR1 LNHDA and CDR2 SQIVND (reference sequence). The CDR3: CASSIQGKTGELFF. The CDR3 nucleotides read TGTGCCAGTAGTATACAGGGGAAGACCGGGGAGCTGTTTTTT.

The chain recombines TRBV6-1 with TRBJ2-7; 8 bases are a match to TRBD1. This CDR3 is 15 amino acids long. J gave up 4 bases and V 4 bases, and 9 bases lay outside the gene matches. Germline CDR1 and CDR2: MNHNS and SASEGT. CDR3 loop: CASSAGTGLGYEQYF. In nucleotides, the CDR3 is TGTGCCAGCAGTGCCGGGACAGGCTTGGGGTACGAGCAGTACTTC.

The V gene is TRBV19, the J gene TRBJ2-7; TRBD1 aligns across 8 bases. This CDR3 spans 15 amino acids. Germline CDR1 and CDR2: LNHDA and SQIVND (reference sequence). V dropped 5 bases and J dropped 1; count of bases not matched to a gene: 7. In nucleotides, the CDR3 is TGTGCCAGTAGTGTGTCCGGGACAGGATCCTACGAGCAGTACTTC. Its translation: CASSVSGTGSYEQYF.

This clone showed up just once. The rearrangement joins TRBV2 to TRBJ2-7; D might be TRBD1 (5 bases). Trimming cost V 7 bases and J 2 bases, with 9 bases left between them. This CDR3 region has 12 residues. The germline V gene has CDR1 SNHLY and CDR2 FYNNEI. CDR3 protein: CASKGPPYEQYF. In nucleotides, the CDR3 is TGTGCCAGCAAGGGGCCCCCCTACGAGCAGTACTTC.

The chain is built from TRBV19 and TRBJ1-4, with a weak D call TRBD1 (6 bases). This CDR3 region has 15 residues. The V end was cut by 5 bases, the J end by 4 bases, with 14 bases between. The germline V gene has CDR1 LNHDA and CDR2 SQIVND (reference sequence). The CDR3 reads CASSSPGGLNEKLFF. CDR3 nucleotides: TGTGCCAGTAGTTCCCCGGGGGGCCTTAATGAAAAACTGTTTTTT.

The chain combines TRBV7-2 with TRBJ2-1; tentatively, D is TRBD1 (6 bases). CDR1 is SGHTA and CDR2 is FQGNSA in the germline V gene. This CDR3 has 13 residues. Trimming took off 1 base at V and 10 bases at J, with 11 bases between the two ends. CDR3 sequence reads: CASSLEGVSEQFF. Written as DNA, the CDR3 is TGTGCCAGCAGCTTAGAGGGGGTGAGCGAGCAGTTCTTC.

As to this clone: Additional DNA sequences in this sample encode the identical CDR3. V is TRBV5-1 and J is TRBJ1-2, with D unclear. The CDR3 extends over 14 amino acids. V was shortened by 4 bases and J by 1 base, with 11 bases between the two germline ends. Germline V gene lookup returns CDR1 SGHRS and CDR2 YFSETQ. The CDR3 sequence: CASSLASDNYGYTF. CDR3 DNA sequence: TGCGCCAGCAGCCTGGCCAGCGATAACTATGGCTACACCTTC.

This chain uses TRBV27 with TRBJ2-3, with 13 nucleotides matching TRBD2. The V and J ends lost 5 bases and 6 bases, in that order; junction bases with no gene match: 11. Germline-derived CDR1 and CDR2 are MNHEY and SMNVEV (reference sequence). The CDR3 contains 17 residues. This CDR3 reads CASSPPVVTSGGDTQYF. DNA for the CDR3: TGTGCCAGCAGTCCCCCCGTGGTGACTAGCGGGGGGGATACGCAGTATTTT.

Points on this clone: No conserved phenylalanine or tryptophan is present at the end of the CDR3, so a read error is the likely explanation. The limits of the CDR3 on the DNA are not certain, so only TCRdb's listed CDR3 is given. The chain links TRBV2 to TRBJ1-1; the table assigns TRBD1, which was not confirmed against the DNA. Per the germline V gene, CDR1 is SNHLY and CDR2 is FYNNEI. Both ends counted, the CDR3 spans 14 residues. CDR3: CASSVRDRGPPYLL.

V is TRBV27 and J is TRBJ2-7; weak D call: TRBD1 (6 bases). The V and J ends lost 8 bases and 0 bases respectively, with 14 bases between them. Germline loops: CDR1 MNHEY, CDR2 SMNVEV (reference sequence). This CDR3 has 14 residues. The DNA for the CDR3 is TGTGCCAGCTCAAGGACAGCGAACTCCTACGAGCAGTACTTC. Translated: CASSRTANSYEQYF.

The table lists this clone with a count of one. The CDR3, as DNA: TGCGCCAGCAGCCGAGGACAATCTACCGAGCAGTACTTC. As protein: CASSRGQSTEQYF. The chain uses TRBV4-1 and TRBJ2-7; D perhaps matches TRBD1 (5 bases). Deletions cut 4 bases from V and 6 bases from J, with 13 bases between. The CDR3 is 13 amino acids. Germline-derived CDR1 and CDR2 are MGHRA and YSYEKL.

The V and J genes are TRBV15 and TRBJ2-1; D is perhaps TRBD1 (6 bases). Per germline, CDR1 LNHNV and CDR2 YYDKDF (reference sequence). This CDR3 spans 15 amino acids. The V gene lost 0 bases and the J gene lost 9 bases, with 15 bases spanning the gap. CDR3 nucleotides: TGTGCCACCAGCAGAGAGGCAGGGGAACTGACTGAGCAGTTCTTC. It yields the protein CATSREAGELTEQFF.

The chain carries TRBV11-2 and TRBJ1-1; the match to TRBD1 covers 7 bases. The CDR3 loop spans 12 amino acids. The germline gives CDR1 SGHAT, CDR2 FQNNGV. V lost 4 bases to trimming and J lost 8 bases; unmatched junction nucleotides: 4. The CDR3: CASSYTGVEAFF. In DNA, the CDR3 is TGTGCCAGCAGCTATACAGGGGTAGAAGCTTTCTTT.

The V call is TRBV9, the J call TRBJ2-5, with no clear D. There are 13 residues in the CDR3. The ends were cut back, 0 bases at V and 7 bases at J, with 10 bases in the middle. Germline V gene sequence: CDR1 SGDLS, CDR2 YYNGEE. For the CDR3, the DNA is TGTGCCAGCAGCGTAGCCCCCCAAATGACCCAGTACTTC. Residues: CASSVAPQMTQYF.